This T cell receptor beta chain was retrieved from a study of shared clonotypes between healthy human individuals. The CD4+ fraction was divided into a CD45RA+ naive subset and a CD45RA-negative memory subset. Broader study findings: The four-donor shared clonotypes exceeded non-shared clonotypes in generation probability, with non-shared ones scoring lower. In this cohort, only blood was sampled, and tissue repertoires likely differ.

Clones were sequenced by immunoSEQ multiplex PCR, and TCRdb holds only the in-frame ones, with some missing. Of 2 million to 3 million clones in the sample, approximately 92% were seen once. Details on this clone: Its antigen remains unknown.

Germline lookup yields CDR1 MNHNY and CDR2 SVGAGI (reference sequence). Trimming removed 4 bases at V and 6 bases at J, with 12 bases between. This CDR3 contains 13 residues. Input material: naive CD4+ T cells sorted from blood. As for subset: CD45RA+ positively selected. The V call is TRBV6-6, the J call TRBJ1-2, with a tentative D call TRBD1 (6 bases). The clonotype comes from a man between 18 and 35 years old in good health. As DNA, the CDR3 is TGTGCCAGCAGTTCTTATCAGGGGAATGGCTACACCTTC. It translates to CASSSYQGNGYTF.